What follows are 20 T cell receptor beta chains derived from one specimen sequenced in a study of shared clonotypes between healthy human individuals. The repertoire was sequenced with immunoSEQ multiplex PCR; TCRdb's copy has only in-frame clones and lacks some. The table has about 2 million clones, roughly 95% seen once. The source material was naive CD4+ T cells sorted from blood. Noted subset: CD45RA+ positively selected. Receptors originate from a man aged 18 to 30 in good health.

This sequence joins TRBV18 and TRBJ2-1; 11 bases align to TRBD1. Germline CDR1 and CDR2: KGHSH and LQKENI. V was clipped by 5 bases and J by 2 bases; unmatched bases: 2. The CDR3 spans 15 residues. Written as DNA, the CDR3 is TGTGCCAGCTCAACGGGACAGGGGGCCTACAATGAGCAGTTCTTC. Translation gives CASSTGQGAYNEQFF.

On this clone itself: A read error may produce the germline difference seen at one junction end. The chain is built from TRBV28 and TRBJ1-5; 11 bases are a match to TRBD1. The CDR3 runs to 18 residues. The V gene's germline CDR1 is MDHEN and CDR2 SYDVKM. The CDR3 sequence is CATSPGDRGRVSNQPQHF. The CDR3 DNA sequence: TGTGCCACCAGTCCCGGGGACAGGGGGAGGGTTAGCAATCAGCCCCAGCATTTT.

The chain links TRBV5-1 to TRBJ1-2, with a tentative D call TRBD1 (6 bases). Trimming stripped 3 bases from V and 2 bases from J, with 14 bases between. The CDR3 consists of 15 residues. Germline CDR1 is SGHRS and CDR2 is YFSETQ. The CDR3 DNA follows: TGCGCCAGCAGCTCGCAGAATACAGGGAACTATGGCTACACCTTC. Its translation is CASSSQNTGNYGYTF. Drawing the rest from reference TRBV5-1 and TRBJ1-2, the complete variable domain is KAGVTQTPRYLIKTRGQQVTLSCSPISGHRSVSWYQQTPGQGLQFLFEYFSETQRNKGNFPGRFSGRQFSNSRSEMNVSTLELGDSALYLCASSSQNTGNYGYTFGSGTRLTVV.

The chain joins TRBV2 to TRBJ1-2, with D unclear. The CDR3 is 15 residues long. Trimming left V 4 bases short and J 4 bases short, with 16 bases between. Per the germline V gene, CDR1 is SNHLY and CDR2 is FYNNEI. The DNA for the CDR3 is TGTGCCAGCAGTGGCTCAGGAGCGGAGCCCTATGGCTACACCTTC. Protein product: CASSGSGAEPYGYTF. The variable domain in full, completed from reference TRBV2 and TRBJ1-2, reads EPEVTQTPSHQVTQMGQEVILRCVPISNHLYFYWYRQILGQKVEFLVSFYNNEISEKSEIFDDQFSVERPDGSNFTLKIRSTKLEDSAMYFCASSGSGAEPYGYTFGSGTRLTVV.

Details on this clone: Other DNA sequences in the same sample also yield this CDR3. The J gene is TRBJ2-2, the V gene TRBV7-9; 8 bases align to TRBD1. CDR3 length: 15 amino acids. Trimming cost V 5 bases and J 0 bases; bases outside gene matches: 2. Germline CDR1 is SEHNR and CDR2 is FQNEAQ (reference sequence). CDR3 in amino acids: CASSLDRANTGELFF. DNA for the CDR3: TGTGCCAGCAGCCTGGACAGGGCGAACACCGGGGAGCTGTTTTTT.

A note on this clone: Other DNA sequences in this specimen translate into the identical CDR3. The V call is TRBV6-5, the J call TRBJ1-6; D gene ambiguous. CDR1 and CDR2 (germline): MNHEY, SVGAGI. The CDR3 runs 16 residues. V lost 0 bases to trimming and J lost 0 bases, with 6 bases between them. The CDR3 DNA reads as TGTGCCAGCAGTTACTCGAGTAGCTCCTATAATTCACCCCTCCACTTT. Its protein product is CASSYSSSSYNSPLHF.

This clone was counted once. Other DNA sequences in this specimen translate into the identical CDR3. This CDR3 reads CASSPPTGSPYNEQFF. CDR3 DNA: TGTGCCAGCTCACCACCGACAGGGTCCCCCTACAATGAGCAGTTCTTC. The rearrangement joins TRBV18 to TRBJ2-1, with 7 bases aligning to TRBD1. Germline CDR1 KGHSH, CDR2 LQKENI. The V gene end was trimmed by 0 bases and the J gene end by 2 bases; junction bases not matched to a gene: 4. CDR3 length: 16 amino acids.

The chain links TRBV5-6 to TRBJ2-1, with D unresolved. Looked up from germline, CDR1 is SGHDT and CDR2 is YYEEEE. Trimming stripped 1 base from V and 0 bases from J, with 8 bases between. The CDR3 length is 15 residues. As DNA, the CDR3 is TGTGCCAGCAGCTTGCGTCTACTCTCCTACAATGAGCAGTTCTTC. It translates to CASSLRLLSYNEQFF.

This clone has only one observation. This sequence joins TRBV7-2 and TRBJ2-5; 7 bases are shared with TRBD1. CDR3 size: 14 residues. Per the germline V gene, CDR1 is SGHTA and CDR2 is FQGNSA. The V segment lost 1 base and the J segment 9 bases; nucleotides outside the gene matches: 8. The CDR3 DNA sequence: TGTGCCAGCAGCTTAGTAGGAAGGGGGCGGTCCCAGTACTTC. Its translation: CASSLVGRGRSQYF.

The chain carries TRBV29-1 and TRBJ2-3; TRBD2 matches 9 bases. V lost 7 bases, J lost 1 base, and 12 bases stayed unmatched. From germline, CDR1 is SQVTM and CDR2 ANQGSEA. The CDR3 is made up of 16 amino acids. In DNA, the CDR3 is TGCAGCGCTAGCGGGGTATCGGGCAGGGGCACAGATACGCAGTATTTT. This encodes CSASGVSGRGTDTQYF.

The genes are TRBV18 and TRBJ1-4; D is unclear. Per the germline V gene, CDR1 is KGHSH and CDR2 is LQKENI. The CDR3 has 15 amino acids. Between the trimmed V and J ends, which lost 1 base and 8 bases, there was a span of 14 bases. The CDR3 coding sequence is TGTGCCAGCTCACCACGGGGAGAGGGCCCGGAAAAACTGTTTTTT. Residues: CASSPRGEGPEKLFF. Complete variable domain (other parts from reference TRBV18 and TRBJ1-4): NAGVMQNPRHLVRRRGQEARLRCSPMKGHSHVYWYRQLPEEGLKFMVYLQKENIIDESGMPKERFSAEFPKEGPSILRIQQVVRGDSAAYFCASSPRGEGPEKLFFGSGTQLSVL.

This clone was recorded only once. The V call is TRBV2, the J call TRBJ2-7; 11 nucleotides line up with TRBD2. CDR3 length equals 18 residues. Germline CDR1 is SNHLY and CDR2 is FYNNEI. J lost 0 bases, V lost 6 bases, and 13 bases had no gene match. The CDR3 spells CASRGTSGQTPSSYEQYF. The DNA of the CDR3 is TGTGCCAGCAGAGGGACTAGCGGCCAAACCCCGAGCTCCTACGAGCAGTACTTC.

The chain joins TRBV6-5 to TRBJ1-2; maybe TRBD1 (6 bases). CDR1 is MNHEY and CDR2 is SVGAGI in the germline V gene. This CDR3 spans 13 amino acids. V gave up 5 bases and J gave up 7 bases, with 14 bases separating them. The CDR3 protein is CASSPGGTPGYTF. The CDR3 coding sequence is TGTGCCAGCAGTCCGGGAGGGACACCTGGCTACACCTTC.

The V call is TRBV7-2, the J call TRBJ2-3, with TRBD2 matching over 7 bases. The germline V gene has CDR1 SGHTA and CDR2 FQGNSA. CDR3 length: 15 amino acids. Unmatched junction bases numbered 10, after V lost 5 bases and J lost 5 bases. CDR3 loop: CASSIDLAGVDTQYF. The CDR3 DNA is TGTGCCAGCAGCATTGATTTAGCGGGTGTAGATACGCAGTATTTT.

This chain connects TRBV10-2 to TRBJ1-5, with TRBD1 matching 7 bases. The CDR3 covers 17 residues. The germline CDR1 and CDR2 sequences are WSHSY and SAAADI. V dropped 2 bases and J dropped 2; count of bases not matched to a gene: 9. Here the CDR3 DNA reads TGCGCCAGCAGTGAGGAACAGGGGTGGTATGGCAATCAGCCCCAGCATTTT. This encodes CASSEEQGWYGNQPQHF.

The chain employs TRBV6-5 and TRBJ1-1; D remains unclear. The CDR3 is made up of 15 amino acids. CDR1 is MNHEY, CDR2 SVGAGI, per germline. With 2 bases removed from V and 0 bases from J, the gap between germline ends came to 10 bases. The CDR3 protein is CASSYTTSMNTEAFF. CDR3 coding DNA: TGTGCCAGCAGTTACACTACCTCCATGAACACTGAAGCTTTCTTT.

This sequence joins TRBV6-1 and TRBJ2-5; 11 bases are shared with TRBD1. Germline V gene data show CDR1 as MNHNS and CDR2 as SASEGT. This CDR3 is 15 amino acids long. Germline trimming cut 5 bases from V and 3 bases from J; bases unmatched to any gene: 5. The CDR3 region is CASSRTGGSKETQYF. CDR3 in DNA: TGTGCCAGCAGTCGGACAGGGGGCTCCAAAGAGACCCAGTACTTC.

In the case of this clone: The identical CDR3 is also encoded by other nucleotide sequences in the sample. J is TRBJ1-2 and V is TRBV9; D gene ambiguous. The germline gives CDR1 SGDLS, CDR2 YYNGEE. Trimming removed 0 bases from V and 0 bases from J, with 6 bases in between. This CDR3 spans 14 amino acids. The CDR3 nucleotides are TGTGCCAGCAGCGTAGGGGTTGCTAACTATGGCTACACCTTC. Amino acids: CASSVGVANYGYTF.

The V call is TRBV18, the J call TRBJ1-6; D is uncertain. V lost 0 bases and J 14 bases, leaving 8 bases between the germline ends. Germline-derived CDR1 and CDR2 are KGHSH and LQKENI. The CDR3 has 12 residues. The CDR3 DNA reads TGTGCCAGCTCACCACCGCAGGAGTCCCTCCACTTT. It translates to CASSPPQESLHF.

CDR3 coding DNA: TGTGCCAGCACCCCGGGACCCCAAGAGACCCAGTACTTC. It is translated as CASTPGPQETQYF. The V call is TRBV6-1, the J call TRBJ2-5; D tentatively reads TRBD1 or TRBD2 (5 bases each). The germline V gene has CDR1 MNHNS and CDR2 SASEGT. Deletions cut 7 bases from V and 1 base from J, with 10 bases between. This CDR3 has 13 amino acids.